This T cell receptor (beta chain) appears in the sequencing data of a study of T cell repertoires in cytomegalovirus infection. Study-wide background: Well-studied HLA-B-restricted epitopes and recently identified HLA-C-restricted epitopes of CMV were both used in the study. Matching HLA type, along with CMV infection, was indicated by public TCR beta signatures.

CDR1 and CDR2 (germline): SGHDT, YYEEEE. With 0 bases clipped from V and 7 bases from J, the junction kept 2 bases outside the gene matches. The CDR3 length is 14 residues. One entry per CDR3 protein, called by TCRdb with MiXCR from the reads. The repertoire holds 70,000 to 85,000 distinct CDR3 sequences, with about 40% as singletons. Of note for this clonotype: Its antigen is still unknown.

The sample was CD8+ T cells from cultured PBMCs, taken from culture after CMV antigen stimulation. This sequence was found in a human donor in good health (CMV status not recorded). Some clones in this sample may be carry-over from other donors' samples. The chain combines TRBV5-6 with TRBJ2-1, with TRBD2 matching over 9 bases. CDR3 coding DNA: TGTGCCAGCAGCTTGGATCTAGCGGGGAATGAGCAGTTCTTC. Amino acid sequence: CASSLDLAGNEQFF.